These T cell receptor beta chains were read from a single sample in a study of metastatic and nonmetastatic thyroid tumors. TCRdb re-analyzed the PCR reads through MiXCR. This table has around 26,000 clones, around 15% appearing once. The source material was blood. These receptors originate from a female donor with papillary thyroid cancer or a benign thyroid nodule (not recorded which). Some clones in this sample may be carry-over from other donors' samples. CDR3s include the opening cysteine and the closing phenylalanine or tryptophan.

V	J	CDR3
TRBV29-1	TRBJ1-2	CSLAPPGTDLGYTF
TRBV7-9	TRBJ2-7	CASSFNSGQGENIYEQYF
TRBV3-1	TRBJ2-5	CASSYWTRETQYF
TRBV6-2/TRBV6-3	TRBJ2-7	CASSLLASHSEQYF
TRBV6-7	TRBJ2-1	CASRTGKDF
TRBV5-6	TRBJ2-5	CASSGGLGRGETQYF
TRBV7-9	TRBJ2-7	CASSSMFEQYF
TRBV7-3	TRBJ2-3	CASSPLVADTQYF
TRBV7-2	TRBJ1-1	CASSFHRGTEAFF
TRBV5-1	TRBJ1-5	CASSLSGDQPQHF
TRBV12-3/TRBV12-4	TRBJ2-7	CASSLPGLAGHEQYF
TRBV12-3/TRBV12-4	TRBJ2-7	CASSFSGLEQYF
TRBV4-2	TRBJ2-2	CASSQDPSASIPGELFF
TRBV7-2	TRBJ2-3	CASSFAASTDTQYF
TRBV18	TRBJ2-1	CASSPPSRKDYNEQFF
TRBV6-1	TRBJ1-1	CASSEYRGMGEAFF
TRBV6-1	TRBJ1-1	CATRVGGEAFF
TRBV6-1	TRBJ1-6	CASSETRTLHF
TRBV6-4	TRBJ2-1	CASSEDGSGGNEQFF
TRBV6-4	TRBJ2-3	CASSDSTDTQYF
TRBV7-2	TRBJ1-2	CASSPGTKGDGYTF
TRBV20-1	TRBJ2-7	CSARPPLRRTTYEQYF
TRBV20-1	TRBJ1-6	CSALGVQGAIPKNSPPHF
TRBV2	TRBJ2-5	CASSGLAGGGTQYF
TRBV7-9	TRBJ1-2	CASSPTGEVYGYTF
TRBV7-2	TRBJ2-7	CASSLDPLSGEQYF
TRBV27	TRBJ2-1	CASSFSENNEQFF
TRBV20-1	TRBJ2-5	CSAMGGRAAAQETQYF
TRBV28	TRBJ1-4	CASSFEQGSNEKLFF